The clone carrying this TCR beta chain was seen many times. Its specificity is unknown. An equimolar mix of two oligonucleotides served as the beta constant-region primer for TRBC1 and TRBC2. The ligated cDNA underwent four PCR rounds using SP2 and nested alpha and beta constant-region primers. TCRdb redid the calling of the UMI-ligation and nested PCR reads with MiXCR, one entry per CDR3 protein. Here the sample spans some 80,000 distinct CDR3 sequences, 9% to 9.5% being singletons. CD8 T cells were positively selected from what remained after CD4 positive selection. Cells stained for CD3, CD4, CD8, CD45RA, CD27 and viability were sorted into four CD45RA/CD27 subsets. This CDR3 is 17 amino acids long. Germline V lookup: CDR1 PRHDT, CDR2 FYEKMQ (reference sequence). V lost 5 bases, J lost 9 bases, and 10 bases stayed unmatched. This sample was taken from a study of naive and memory T cell subsets. Whole-study results and caveats: Findings for naive and memory subsets could not be checked against ground truth. Gini index rose across naive, CM, EM and EMRA in CD4 and CD8.

The TCR was taken from a human donor in good health. Sequencing was performed on naive CD8+ T cells from blood. This chain links TRBV13 with TRBJ2-1, with TRBD2 matching 16 bases. The CDR3 nucleotides are TGTGCCAGCAGCCTCGCGGGACTAGCGGGAGGGATGGGTGAGCAGTTCTTC. It codes for CASSLAGLAGGMGEQFF.